The present T cell receptor (beta chain) was sequenced within a study of T cells expressing NK-cell markers. Study as a whole: Each TCR beta repertoire originated in sorted T cells that were CD3+CD56+NKG2C+, CD3+CD56+NKG2C- or CD3+CD56-NKG2C+. Study-wide results and limits: More than 5 donors carried dominant NKG2C+ clonotypes that made up roughly 1.0-8% of their CD8+ T cells. Whether expanded NKG2C+ T cell clones were HCMV specific stayed uncertain.

As concerns this clonotype: Antigen specificity is unknown.

CDR1 and CDR2 from the germline V gene are KGHSH and LQKENI. This CDR3 has 13 amino acids. The cDNA for TCR beta came from 5'RACE template switching with UMIs. TCRdb reprocessed the 5' RACE reads and reports one entry per CDR3 protein, with no DNA. Here the sample table reports 450,000 to 600,000 distinct CDR3 sequences. The clonotype was recovered from a man younger than 35 in good health. This chain links TRBV18 with TRBJ2-1; TCRdb's D gene call, TRBD2, goes unchecked for lack of DNA. The source material was blood T cells: a sorted CD56 or NKG2C T cell subset, CD4+ or CD8+ T cells, or bulk PBMC T cells (not recorded which). CDR3: CASSAKGSHEQFF.